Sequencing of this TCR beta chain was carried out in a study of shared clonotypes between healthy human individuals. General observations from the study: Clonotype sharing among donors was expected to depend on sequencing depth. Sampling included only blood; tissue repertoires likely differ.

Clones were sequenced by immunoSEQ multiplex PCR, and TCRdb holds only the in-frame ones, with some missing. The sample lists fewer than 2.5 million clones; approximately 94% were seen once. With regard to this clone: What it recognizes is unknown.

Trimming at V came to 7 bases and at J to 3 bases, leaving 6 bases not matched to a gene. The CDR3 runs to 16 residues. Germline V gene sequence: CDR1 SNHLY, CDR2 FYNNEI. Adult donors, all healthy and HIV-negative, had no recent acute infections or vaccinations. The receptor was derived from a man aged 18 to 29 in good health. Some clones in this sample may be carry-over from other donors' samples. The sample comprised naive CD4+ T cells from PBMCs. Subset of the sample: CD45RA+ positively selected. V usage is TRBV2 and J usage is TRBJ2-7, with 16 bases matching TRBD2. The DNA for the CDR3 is TGTGCCAGCACCGGGACTAGCGGGAGGGCCGTCTACGAGCAGTACTTC. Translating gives CASTGTSGRAVYEQYF.